The rows below give T cell receptor beta chains drawn from one sample of a study of T cell changes during pregnancy in multiple sclerosis. This table comes from immunoSEQ multiplex PCR, and its TCRdb copy is limited to in-frame clones, with some not included. This repertoire shows 40,000 to 60,000 clones, under 95% found once; its top ten account for approximately 2.6%. The source material was CD8+ T cells from peripheral blood mononuclear cells, sampled in the second trimester of pregnancy. Receptors were obtained from a female donor with multiple sclerosis, enrolled in a pregnancy study. CDR3s include the opening cysteine and the closing phenylalanine or tryptophan. The order of the fields is J gene, D gene, clone size, CDR3 length, V gene, CDR3 DNA, CDR3 protein. D genes are given only for firm matches. Clone size is shown for a subset of rows, as once, few, many or a class of expanded clone.

j_call: TRBJ2-3
d_call: TRBD2
clone_size: .
cdr3_length: 15
v_call: TRBV15
cdr3_nt: TGTGCCACCAGCAGTTCGCGGGGGGTTGCAGATACGCAGTATTTT
cdr3_aa: CATSSSRGVADTQYF

j_call: TRBJ2-1
d_call: TRBD1
clone_size: .
cdr3_length: 15
v_call: TRBV9
cdr3_nt: TGTGCCAGCAGCGTCGGCACAGGGGCTTACAATGAGCAGTTCTTC
cdr3_aa: CASSVGTGAYNEQFF

j_call: TRBJ1-6
d_call: .
clone_size: .
cdr3_length: 15
v_call: TRBV7-6
cdr3_nt: TGTGCCAGCAGCTTAGTTGAGGGCCCCAATTCACCCCTCCACTTT
cdr3_aa: CASSLVEGPNSPLHF

j_call: TRBJ2-3
d_call: TRBD2
clone_size: .
cdr3_length: 15
v_call: TRBV7-3
cdr3_nt: TGTGCCAGCAGCTTGTCGGGGGGGAAAGGTGATACGCAGTATTTT
cdr3_aa: CASSLSGGKGDTQYF

j_call: TRBJ2-3
d_call: TRBD2
clone_size: .
cdr3_length: 15
v_call: TRBV6-5
cdr3_nt: TGTGCCAGCAGGTCTCTAGCGGGGTCCACAGATACGCAGTATTTT
cdr3_aa: CASRSLAGSTDTQYF

j_call: TRBJ2-7
d_call: .
clone_size: .
cdr3_length: 15
v_call: TRBV27
cdr3_nt: TGTGCCAGCAGTTTTTATGGCAGGCCGAGAGACGAGCAGTACTTC
cdr3_aa: CASSFYGRPRDEQYF

j_call: TRBJ2-7
d_call: .
clone_size: .
cdr3_length: 12
v_call: TRBV5-1
cdr3_nt: TGCGCCAGCAGCTTAGACAGGTACGAGCAGTACTTC
cdr3_aa: CASSLDRYEQYF

j_call: TRBJ2-7
d_call: .
clone_size: .
cdr3_length: 12
v_call: TRBV27
cdr3_nt: TGTGCCAGCAGTGAAGGGGTGGGGGAGCAGTACTTC
cdr3_aa: CASSEGVGEQYF

j_call: TRBJ1-3
d_call: .
clone_size: .
cdr3_length: 15
v_call: TRBV15
cdr3_nt: TGCGCTGTTCATGGGGGGGCACTCTCTGGAAACACCATATATTTT
cdr3_aa: CAVHGGALSGNTIYF

j_call: TRBJ1-1
d_call: .
clone_size: .
cdr3_length: 14
v_call: TRBV4-1
cdr3_nt: TGCGCCAGCAGCCAAGGGTTTGGGGAGGTGGAAGCTTTCTTT
cdr3_aa: CASSQGFGEVEAFF

j_call: TRBJ2-1
d_call: .
clone_size: .
cdr3_length: 14
v_call: TRBV6-5
cdr3_nt: TGTGCCAGCAAGCTTATAGCGGATCACAATGAGCAGTTCTTC
cdr3_aa: CASKLIADHNEQFF

j_call: TRBJ2-1
d_call: .
clone_size: .
cdr3_length: 17
v_call: TRBV19
cdr3_nt: TGTGCCAGTAGTAACCCCACGACTCAGAGCCTTTACAATGAGCAGTTCTTC
cdr3_aa: CASSNPTTQSLYNEQFF

j_call: TRBJ2-2
d_call: .
clone_size: .
cdr3_length: 14
v_call: TRBV5-6
cdr3_nt: TGTGCCAGCAGCTACCCTACAGGAGCCGGGGAGCTGTTTTTT
cdr3_aa: CASSYPTGAGELFF

j_call: TRBJ1-1
d_call: .
clone_size: .
cdr3_length: 15
v_call: TRBV6-5
cdr3_nt: TGTGCCAGCAGTTACTCGAATAGCCTGAACACTGAAGCTTTCTTT
cdr3_aa: CASSYSNSLNTEAFF

j_call: TRBJ2-1
d_call: TRBD2
clone_size: .
cdr3_length: 17
v_call: TRBV9
cdr3_nt: TGTGCCAGCAGCGGACCTAGCGGGGGGGTAATTCTCAATGAGCAGTTCTTC
cdr3_aa: CASSGPSGGVILNEQFF

j_call: TRBJ2-2
d_call: TRBD2
clone_size: medium-sized
cdr3_length: 15
v_call: TRBV6-4
cdr3_nt: TGTGCCAGCAGTGAGAACGGGGGGGACACCGGGGAGCTGTTTTTT
cdr3_aa: CASSENGGDTGELFF

j_call: TRBJ2-7
d_call: TRBD1
clone_size: .
cdr3_length: 15
v_call: TRBV11-2
cdr3_nt: TGTGCCAGCAGTTTAATGGGCGGGACAGGGTACGAGCAGTACTTC
cdr3_aa: CASSLMGGTGYEQYF

j_call: TRBJ1-5
d_call: .
clone_size: .
cdr3_length: 14
v_call: TRBV6-1
cdr3_nt: TGTGCCAGCAGTGAAGGGACAGAAAATCAGCCCCAGCATTTT
cdr3_aa: CASSEGTENQPQHF

j_call: TRBJ2-3
d_call: .
clone_size: .
cdr3_length: 18
v_call: TRBV19
cdr3_nt: TGTGCCAGTATTTATCCCCGCCGCCTTCCGCGGCGCACAGATACGCAGTATTTT
cdr3_aa: CASIYPRRLPRRTDTQYF

j_call: TRBJ2-3
d_call: TRBD2
clone_size: .
cdr3_length: 16
v_call: TRBV13
cdr3_nt: TGTGCCAGCAGCTTATCCGGACTAGCGGCAAGGGATACGCAGTATTTT
cdr3_aa: CASSLSGLAARDTQYF

j_call: TRBJ2-1
d_call: .
clone_size: .
cdr3_length: 15
v_call: TRBV19
cdr3_nt: TGTGCCAGTAGGCTATTCAACTCCCCCTACAATGAGCAGTTCTTC
cdr3_aa: CASRLFNSPYNEQFF

j_call: TRBJ1-6
d_call: .
clone_size: once
cdr3_length: 15
v_call: TRBV6-1
cdr3_nt: TGTGCCAGCAGTGAAGGCAGGTACGATAATTCACCCCTCCACTTT
cdr3_aa: CASSEGRYDNSPLHF

j_call: TRBJ1-4
d_call: TRBD1
clone_size: .
cdr3_length: 15
v_call: TRBV27
cdr3_nt: TGTGCCAGCAGTTTAGGGACAGGGCGGGCTGAAAAACTGTTTTTT
cdr3_aa: CASSLGTGRAEKLFF

j_call: TRBJ1-3
d_call: .
clone_size: .
cdr3_length: 15
v_call: TRBV4-3
cdr3_nt: TGCGCCAGCAGCCCCGCGGCTGTCTCTGGAAACACCATATATTTT
cdr3_aa: CASSPAAVSGNTIYF

j_call: TRBJ2-3
d_call: .
clone_size: .
cdr3_length: 12
v_call: TRBV7-2
cdr3_nt: TGTGCCAGCAGCTCAGGGGCAGATACGCAGTATTTT
cdr3_aa: CASSSGADTQYF

j_call: TRBJ1-1
d_call: TRBD1
clone_size: .
cdr3_length: 13
v_call: TRBV5-5
cdr3_nt: TGTGCCAGCAGCCTCCAGGGGGCTGCTGAAGCTTTCTTT
cdr3_aa: CASSLQGAAEAFF

j_call: TRBJ2-3
d_call: .
clone_size: .
cdr3_length: 16
v_call: TRBV13
cdr3_nt: TGTGCCAGCAGCTATACCCCGGCAGGGAGCACAGATACGCAGTATTTT
cdr3_aa: CASSYTPAGSTDTQYF

j_call: TRBJ2-7
d_call: .
clone_size: .
cdr3_length: 17
v_call: TRBV27
cdr3_nt: TGTGCCAGCAGTAACCTAGGACTAAAGGGGTCCAACTACGAGCAGTACTTC
cdr3_aa: CASSNLGLKGSNYEQYF

j_call: TRBJ2-2
d_call: TRBD2
clone_size: .
cdr3_length: 15
v_call: TRBV9
cdr3_nt: TGTGCCAGCGGAATAGCGGGGGGGCGGACCGGGGAGCTGTTTTTT
cdr3_aa: CASGIAGGRTGELFF

j_call: TRBJ1-1
d_call: .
clone_size: .
cdr3_length: 13
v_call: TRBV6-6
cdr3_nt: TGTGCCAGCAGTTTCCCCGAGACTCCTGAAGCTTTCTTT
cdr3_aa: CASSFPETPEAFF

j_call: TRBJ2-1
d_call: TRBD2
clone_size: .
cdr3_length: 16
v_call: TRBV7-7
cdr3_nt: TGTGCTAGCAGCTTTAGCGGGGGGGCCTCCTACAATGAGCAGTTCTTC
cdr3_aa: CASSFSGGASYNEQFF

j_call: TRBJ1-6
d_call: .
clone_size: .
cdr3_length: 12
v_call: TRBV6-1
cdr3_nt: TGTGCTGTCAGGGAAGATAATTCACCCCTCCACTTT
cdr3_aa: CAVREDNSPLHF

j_call: TRBJ1-1
d_call: TRBD1
clone_size: .
cdr3_length: 14
v_call: TRBV12-5
cdr3_nt: TGTGCTAGTGGTTTGGCGGGACAGGGGGATGAAGCTTTCTTT
cdr3_aa: CASGLAGQGDEAFF

j_call: TRBJ2-7
d_call: TRBD2
clone_size: once
cdr3_length: 15
v_call: TRBV27
cdr3_nt: TGTGCCAGCAGCTCGGGCGGGGGGACCACCTACGAGCAGTACTTC
cdr3_aa: CASSSGGGTTYEQYF

j_call: TRBJ1-5
d_call: .
clone_size: .
cdr3_length: 13
v_call: TRBV7-6
cdr3_nt: TGTGCCAGCAGCTCGGGGACAAATCAGCCCCAGCATTTT
cdr3_aa: CASSSGTNQPQHF

j_call: TRBJ1-1
d_call: .
clone_size: .
cdr3_length: 14
v_call: TRBV9
cdr3_nt: TGTGCCAGCAGCGTACAGGTCCAGGGCACTGAAGCTTTCTTT
cdr3_aa: CASSVQVQGTEAFF

j_call: TRBJ2-7
d_call: TRBD1
clone_size: .
cdr3_length: 13
v_call: TRBV19
cdr3_nt: TGTGCCAGTAGTATGGGACAGGCCTACGAGCAGTACTTC
cdr3_aa: CASSMGQAYEQYF

j_call: TRBJ2-2
d_call: .
clone_size: .
cdr3_length: 16
v_call: TRBV7-9
cdr3_nt: TGTGCCAGCAGCTCCCTGGATGTTACCGGGGCCGGGGAGCTGTTTTTT
cdr3_aa: CASSSLDVTGAGELFF

j_call: TRBJ2-7
d_call: .
clone_size: .
cdr3_length: 14
v_call: TRBV11-2
cdr3_nt: TGTGCCAGCAGCTTAGTTTCAGGGTCCTACGAGCAGTACTTC
cdr3_aa: CASSLVSGSYEQYF

j_call: TRBJ2-7
d_call: .
clone_size: .
cdr3_length: 11
v_call: TRBV11-2
cdr3_nt: TGTGCCAGCAGCTCCCCATACGAGCAGTACTTC
cdr3_aa: CASSSPYEQYF

j_call: TRBJ2-1
d_call: TRBD2
clone_size: .
cdr3_length: 15
v_call: TRBV10-2
cdr3_nt: TGCGCCAGCAGTGACGGTAGCGGGGGGGTTGGTGAGCAGTTCTTC
cdr3_aa: CASSDGSGGVGEQFF

j_call: TRBJ2-7
d_call: .
clone_size: .
cdr3_length: 12
v_call: TRBV27
cdr3_nt: TGTGCCAGCAGTCCCAGGGGTGGCGAGCAGTACTTC
cdr3_aa: CASSPRGGEQYF

j_call: TRBJ1-2
d_call: TRBD1
clone_size: .
cdr3_length: 14
v_call: TRBV9
cdr3_nt: TGTGCCAGCAGTGCTACAGGGGGCGCGTCGGGCTACACCTTC
cdr3_aa: CASSATGGASGYTF

j_call: TRBJ2-1
d_call: .
clone_size: .
cdr3_length: 16
v_call: TRBV27
cdr3_nt: TGTGCCAGCAGTGCAAGGGGGTGGGGTTTTGACAATGAGCAGTTCTTC
cdr3_aa: CASSARGWGFDNEQFF

j_call: TRBJ2-2
d_call: .
clone_size: .
cdr3_length: 16
v_call: TRBV27
cdr3_nt: TGTGCCAGCAGTAGGGGACAGCGGGCGAACACCGGGGAGCTGTTTTTT
cdr3_aa: CASSRGQRANTGELFF

j_call: TRBJ2-3
d_call: TRBD2
clone_size: .
cdr3_length: 16
v_call: TRBV6-4
cdr3_nt: TGTGCCAGCAGTGACTCGACCGGCGGGGGGGCAGATACGCAGTATTTT
cdr3_aa: CASSDSTGGGADTQYF

j_call: TRBJ1-2
d_call: .
clone_size: .
cdr3_length: 14
v_call: TRBV29-1
cdr3_nt: TGCAGCGTTATAGTCGTCGGGGGGAGGGATGGCTACACCTTC
cdr3_aa: CSVIVVGGRDGYTF

j_call: TRBJ2-1
d_call: TRBD2
clone_size: .
cdr3_length: 16
v_call: TRBV27
cdr3_nt: TGTGCCAGCAGTTGGGGACTAGCGAGCTCCTACAATGAGCAGTTCTTC
cdr3_aa: CASSWGLASSYNEQFF

j_call: TRBJ2-3
d_call: TRBD2
clone_size: once
cdr3_length: 17
v_call: TRBV9
cdr3_nt: TGTGCCAGCAGCCCTAAGCCACTAGCGGGGGGCCCAGATACGCAGTATTTT
cdr3_aa: CASSPKPLAGGPDTQYF

j_call: TRBJ2-5
d_call: TRBD2
clone_size: .
cdr3_length: 15
v_call: TRBV9
cdr3_nt: TGTGCCAGCAGCACTAGCGGGGGGACCCAAGAGACCCAGTACTTC
cdr3_aa: CASSTSGGTQETQYF

j_call: TRBJ2-2
d_call: .
clone_size: .
cdr3_length: 11
v_call: TRBV7-3
cdr3_nt: TGTGCCAGCAGCCGCACCGGGGAGCTGTTTTTT
cdr3_aa: CASSRTGELFF

j_call: TRBJ2-1
d_call: TRBD2
clone_size: .
cdr3_length: 16
v_call: TRBV29-1
cdr3_nt: TGCAGCGTTGAAGAGGAGGCGGGGGGATCCTACAATGAGCAGTTCTTC
cdr3_aa: CSVEEEAGGSYNEQFF

j_call: TRBJ1-5
d_call: .
clone_size: .
cdr3_length: 14
v_call: TRBV6-1
cdr3_nt: TGTGCCAGCAGTGAACATCCCCCGAGTCAGCCCCAGCATTTT
cdr3_aa: CASSEHPPSQPQHF

j_call: TRBJ2-5
d_call: .
clone_size: .
cdr3_length: 14
v_call: TRBV2
cdr3_nt: TGTGCCAGCTGGGAGGGGACACGTATAGAGACCCAGTACTTC
cdr3_aa: CASWEGTRIETQYF

j_call: TRBJ1-6
d_call: .
clone_size: few
cdr3_length: 12
v_call: TRBV27
cdr3_nt: TGTGCCAGCAGTTATGGAGCTTCACCCCTCCACTTT
cdr3_aa: CASSYGASPLHF

j_call: TRBJ1-1
d_call: .
clone_size: .
cdr3_length: 12
v_call: TRBV5-4
cdr3_nt: TGTGCCAGCAGCTTGTCAGGGGCTGAAGCTTTCTTT
cdr3_aa: CASSLSGAEAFF

j_call: TRBJ1-4
d_call: TRBD1
clone_size: .
cdr3_length: 15
v_call: TRBV7-2
cdr3_nt: TGTGCCAGCAGCCCGCCGACAGGGATGGGTGAAAAACTGTTTTTT
cdr3_aa: CASSPPTGMGEKLFF